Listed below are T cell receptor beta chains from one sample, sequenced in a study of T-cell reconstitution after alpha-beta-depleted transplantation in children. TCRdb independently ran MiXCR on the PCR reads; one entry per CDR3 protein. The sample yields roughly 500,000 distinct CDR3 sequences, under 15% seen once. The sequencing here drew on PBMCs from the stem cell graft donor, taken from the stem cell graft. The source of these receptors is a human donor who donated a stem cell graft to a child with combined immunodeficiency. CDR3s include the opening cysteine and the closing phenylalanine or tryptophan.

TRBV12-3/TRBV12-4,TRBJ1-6,CASSLNFEARASSYNSPLHF
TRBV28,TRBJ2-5,CATTQTRGTETQYF
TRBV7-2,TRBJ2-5,CASSPDYAGETQYF
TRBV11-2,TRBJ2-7,CASSLQDSSLNEQYF
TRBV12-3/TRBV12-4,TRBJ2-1,CASSQRSPSGGPWAKFF
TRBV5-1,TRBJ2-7,CASSLSGIYEQYF
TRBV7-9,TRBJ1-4,CASQGQGGEKLFF
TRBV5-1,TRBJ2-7,CASSLAQGTAYEQYF
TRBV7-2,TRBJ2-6,CASSKQVSSSGANVLTF
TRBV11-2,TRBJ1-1,CASSLFGGDTQGDTEAFF
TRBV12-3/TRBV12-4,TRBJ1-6,CASSPGPGQGRSSYNSPLHF
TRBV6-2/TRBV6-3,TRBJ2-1,CASNSGRDNEQFF
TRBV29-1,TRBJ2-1,CSVVESIESYNNEQFF
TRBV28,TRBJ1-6,CASSLVTMSSYNSPLHF
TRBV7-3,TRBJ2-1,CASSLSSGRVYNEQFF
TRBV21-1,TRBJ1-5,CASSKDRADSNQPQHF
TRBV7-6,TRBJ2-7,CASSQLGQGGEQYF
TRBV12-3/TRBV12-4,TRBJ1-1,CASSPTGVFTEAFF
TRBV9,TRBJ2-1,CASSPSATGVEQFF
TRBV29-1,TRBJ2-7,CSVVGNGNSYEQYF
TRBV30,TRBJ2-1,CAWSAWGGYNEQFF
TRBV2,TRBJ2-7,CASSEGAGIYEQYF
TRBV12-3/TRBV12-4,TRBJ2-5,CASSDPQETQYF
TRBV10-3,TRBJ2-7,CAISEEYEQYF
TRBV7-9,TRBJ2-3,CASSLVVHYTDTQYF
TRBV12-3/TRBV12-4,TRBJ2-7,CASSLWDYDEQYF
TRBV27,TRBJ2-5,CASRDPQETQYF
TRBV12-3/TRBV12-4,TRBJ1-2,CASSLATGLQGGYTF
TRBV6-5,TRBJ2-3,CASSSTSGTRADTQYF
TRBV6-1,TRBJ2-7,CASLPSDRGRHEQYF
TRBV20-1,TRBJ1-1,CSATTAPGTEAFF
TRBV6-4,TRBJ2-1,CASSVGAGVYNEQFF
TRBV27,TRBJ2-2,CASSLLQTGELFF
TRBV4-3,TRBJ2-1,CASSQELAGDLEQFF
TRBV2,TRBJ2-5,CASGAGTSGSRGETQYF
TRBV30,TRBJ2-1,CAWSGLTNEQFF
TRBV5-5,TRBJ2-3,CASVLAGRDTQYF
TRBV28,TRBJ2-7,CASRDVNEQYF
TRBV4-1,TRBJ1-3,CASSQGAGAGNTIYF
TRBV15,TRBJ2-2,CATSRVPRNTGELFF
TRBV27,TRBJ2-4,CASSLMIGGSNIQYF
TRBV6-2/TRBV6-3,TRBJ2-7,CASSPGSSYEQYF
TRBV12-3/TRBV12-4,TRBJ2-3,CASSLRLAGASTDTQYF
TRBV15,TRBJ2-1,CATSRPGPYNEQFF
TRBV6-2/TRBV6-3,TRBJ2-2,CASSYSGGSRDLSNTGELFF
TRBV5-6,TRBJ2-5,CASSLEGGDRETQYF
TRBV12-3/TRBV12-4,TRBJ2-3,CASSLVAGGGTDTQYF
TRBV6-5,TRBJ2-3,CASSYSGTGDSTDTQYF
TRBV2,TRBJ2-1,CASNKQFF
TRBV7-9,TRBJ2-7,CASSFGGLANEQYF
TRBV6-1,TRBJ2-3,CASRLGQGWTDTQYF
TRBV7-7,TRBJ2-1,CASSRVYAGGQQFF